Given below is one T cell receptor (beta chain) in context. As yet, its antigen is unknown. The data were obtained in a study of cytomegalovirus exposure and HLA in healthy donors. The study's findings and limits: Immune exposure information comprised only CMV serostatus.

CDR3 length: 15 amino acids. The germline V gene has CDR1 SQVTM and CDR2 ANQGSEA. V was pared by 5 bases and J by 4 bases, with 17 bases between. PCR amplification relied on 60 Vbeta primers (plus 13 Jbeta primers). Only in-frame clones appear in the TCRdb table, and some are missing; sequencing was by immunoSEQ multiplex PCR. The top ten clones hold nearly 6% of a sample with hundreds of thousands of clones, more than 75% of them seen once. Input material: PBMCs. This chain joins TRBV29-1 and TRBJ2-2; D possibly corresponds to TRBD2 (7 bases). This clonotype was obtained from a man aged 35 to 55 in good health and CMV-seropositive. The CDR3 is CSVFLGGRVTGELFF. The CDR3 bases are TGCAGCGTTTTTCTGGGGGGGCGCGTCACCGGGGAGCTGTTTTTT.